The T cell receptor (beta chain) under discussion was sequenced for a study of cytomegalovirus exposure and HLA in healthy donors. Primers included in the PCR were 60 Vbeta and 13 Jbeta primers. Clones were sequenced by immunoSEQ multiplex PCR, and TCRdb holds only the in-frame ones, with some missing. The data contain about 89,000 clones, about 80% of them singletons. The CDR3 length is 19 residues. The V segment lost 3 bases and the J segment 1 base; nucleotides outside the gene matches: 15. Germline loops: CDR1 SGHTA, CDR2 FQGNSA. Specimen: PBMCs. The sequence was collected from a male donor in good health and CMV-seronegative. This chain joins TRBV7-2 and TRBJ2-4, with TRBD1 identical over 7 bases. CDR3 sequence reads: CASSLGYRGVVGAKNIQYF. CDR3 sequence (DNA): TGTGCCAGCAGCTTGGGTTACAGGGGCGTCGTGGGGGCCAAAAACATTCAGTACTTC. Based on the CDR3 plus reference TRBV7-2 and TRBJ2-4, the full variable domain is GAGVSQSPSNKVTEKGKDVELRCDPISGHTALYWYRQSLGQGLEFLIYFQGNSAPDKSGLPSDRFSAERTGGSVSTLTIQRTQQEDSAVYLCASSLGYRGVVGAKNIQYFGAGTRLSVL.